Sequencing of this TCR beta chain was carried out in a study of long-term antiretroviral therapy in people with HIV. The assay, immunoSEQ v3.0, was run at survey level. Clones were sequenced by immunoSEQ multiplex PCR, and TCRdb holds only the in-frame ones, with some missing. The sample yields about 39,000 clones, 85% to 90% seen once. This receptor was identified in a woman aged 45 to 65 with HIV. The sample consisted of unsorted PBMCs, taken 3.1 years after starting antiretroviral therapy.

CDR3 DNA sequence: TGCGCCAGCAGCTTGGACAGGTTTAGCAAAAACACCATATATTTT. As protein: CASSLDRFSKNTIYF. This chain joins TRBV5-1 and TRBJ1-3, with D possibly being TRBD1 (5 bases). The CDR3 totals 15 residues. V lost 0 bases and J 6 bases, leaving 13 bases between the germline ends. Germline V gene sequence: CDR1 SGHRS, CDR2 YFSETQ.